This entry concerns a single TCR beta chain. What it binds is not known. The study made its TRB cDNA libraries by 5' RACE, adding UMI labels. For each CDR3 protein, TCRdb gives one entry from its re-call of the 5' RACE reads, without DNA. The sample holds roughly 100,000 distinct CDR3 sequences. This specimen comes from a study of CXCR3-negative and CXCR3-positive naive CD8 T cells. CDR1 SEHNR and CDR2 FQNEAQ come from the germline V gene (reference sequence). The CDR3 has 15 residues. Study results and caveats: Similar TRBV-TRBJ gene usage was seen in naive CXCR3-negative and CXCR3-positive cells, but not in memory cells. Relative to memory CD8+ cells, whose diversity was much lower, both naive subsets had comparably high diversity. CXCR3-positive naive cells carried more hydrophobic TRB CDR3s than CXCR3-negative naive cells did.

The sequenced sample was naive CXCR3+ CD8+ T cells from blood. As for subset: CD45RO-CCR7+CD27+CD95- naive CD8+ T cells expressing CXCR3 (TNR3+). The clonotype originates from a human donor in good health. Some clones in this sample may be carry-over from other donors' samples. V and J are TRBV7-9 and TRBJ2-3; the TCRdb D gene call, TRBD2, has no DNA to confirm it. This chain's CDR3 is CASSFGLAGPDTQYF.